Listed here are 14 T cell receptor beta chains from one sample, sequenced in a study of shared clonotypes between healthy human individuals (dated by TCRdb to 2020 to 2021). The library relied on the immunoSEQ multiplex PCR assay. Imported from immuneACCESS, the table was reduced by TCRdb to in-frame sequences with V and J called. These copies leave out some clones; in studies compared against another copy, an unresolved V gene accounts for under half, and the cause of the remainder is not known. The sample data list roughly 1,600,000 clones, and roughly 98.5% of these were observed just once. Clones ranked in the top ten supply 0.36% of the sample. Sequencing used naive CD4+ T cells sorted from blood. Read against the paper, the sample's cell subset or site label means: CD45RA+ positively selected. The receptors were gathered from a man younger than 40 in good health.

In DNA form, the CDR3 reads TGTGCCAGCAGCCTTACAAGGTCTAGCGGGAGGCCGGGGGACCAGTACTTC. It translates to CASSLTRSSGRPGDQYF. The rearrangement uses TRBV5-5 and TRBJ2-5, with 11 bases aligning to TRBD2. The CDR3 consists of 17 residues. Germline V gives CDR1 SGHKS, CDR2 YYEKEE (reference sequence). V shed 4 bases and J 10 bases; nucleotides not matched to a gene: 18.

V is TRBV9 and J is TRBJ2-3; TRBD2 agrees at 7 bases. CDR1 and CDR2 (germline): SGDLS, YYNGEE. The CDR3 spans 17 residues. V lost 4 bases, J lost 0 bases, and 11 bases stayed unmatched. The chain's CDR3 is CASSKGPSGTSTDTQYF. DNA for the CDR3: TGTGCCAGCAGCAAAGGCCCAAGCGGGACTAGCACAGATACGCAGTATTTT.

About this clone itself: Other DNA sequences in this specimen translate into the identical CDR3. V gene TRBV18 combines with J gene TRBJ2-5; D is ambiguous. Germline assignment: CDR1 KGHSH and CDR2 LQKENI. The ends were cut back, 3 bases at V and 2 bases at J, with 10 bases in the middle. The CDR3 extends over 14 amino acids. DNA of the CDR3: TGTGCCAGCTCACCCTTAAGAACTCAAGAGACCCAGTACTTC. This translates into CASSPLRTQETQYF. Supplemented by reference TRBV18 and TRBJ2-5, the full variable domain reads NAGVMQNPRHLVRRRGQEARLRCSPMKGHSHVYWYRQLPEEGLKFMVYLQKENIIDESGMPKERFSAEFPKEGPSILRIQQVVRGDSAAYFCASSPLRTQETQYFGPGTRLLVL.

The CDR3 is CAWSPGPLVPTGELFF. The CDR3 bases are TGTGCCTGGAGTCCCGGACCACTTGTTCCGACCGGGGAGCTGTTTTTT. The chain is built from TRBV30 and TRBJ2-2; no clear D. Trimming pared 2 bases from V and 5 bases from J, leaving 18 bases between. The CDR3 sequence is 16 residues long. Germline V lookup: CDR1 GTSNPN, CDR2 SVGIG (reference sequence).

This chain uses TRBV5-4 with TRBJ1-1, with TRBD1 identical over 10 bases. The CDR3 contains 14 residues. Germline V gene data show CDR1 as SGHNT and CDR2 as YYREEE (reference sequence). V lost 3 bases and J lost 3; bases outside the gene matches: 2. This chain's CDR3 is CASSSGQGYTEAFF. The CDR3 DNA is TGTGCCAGCAGCTCGGGACAGGGGTACACTGAAGCTTTCTTT.

This chain links TRBV29-1 with TRBJ2-2; perhaps TRBD1 as D (6 bases). CDR3 length: 13 amino acids. Trimming pared 6 bases from V and 3 bases from J, leaving 11 bases between. CDR1 and CDR2 (germline): SQVTM, ANQGSEA. The CDR3 here is CSVYKGDTGELFF. In nucleotides, the CDR3 is TGCAGCGTGTACAAGGGGGACACCGGGGAGCTGTTTTTT.

V gene TRBV9 combines with J gene TRBJ2-5, with D unclear. Germline lookup yields CDR1 SGDLS and CDR2 YYNGEE. The CDR3 runs to 15 residues. Trimming cost V 4 bases and J 4 bases, with 17 bases left between them. CDR3 in amino acids: CASSSRAARLETQYF. The CDR3 nucleotides read TGTGCCAGCAGCTCTAGGGCAGCCCGGCTAGAGACCCAGTACTTC.

As to this clone: Other DNA sequences in this specimen translate into the identical CDR3. V usage is TRBV2 and J usage is TRBJ1-5, with TRBD1 matching over 8 bases. After removal of 6 bases from V and 3 bases from J, the junction contained 1 base not matched to a gene. This CDR3 contains 13 residues. Germline V gives CDR1 SNHLY, CDR2 FYNNEI. The CDR3 DNA sequence: TGTGCCAGCAGGGGACAGGCCAATCAGCCCCAGCATTTT. Its protein is CASRGQANQPQHF.

The chain is built from TRBV2 and TRBJ2-6, with 7 positions matching TRBD1. Trimming removed 2 bases from V and 0 bases from J; junction bases left unmatched: 25. This CDR3 comprises 24 residues. The germline V gene has CDR1 SNHLY and CDR2 FYNNEI. The CDR3 spells CASSERSATGARTPESSGANVLTF. DNA of the CDR3: TGTGCCAGCAGTGAACGATCGGCTACAGGGGCACGCACGCCCGAAAGCTCTGGGGCCAACGTCCTGACTTTC.

The CDR3 sequence is CATQGVGDEKLFF. DNA of the CDR3: TGTGCCACACAAGGGGTGGGGGATGAAAAACTGTTTTTT. The J gene is TRBJ1-4, the V gene TRBV10-3; possible D gene TRBD1, 5 bases. Germline lookup yields CDR1 ENHRY and CDR2 SYGVKD. Trimming took off 10 bases at V and 6 bases at J, with 15 bases between the two ends. This CDR3 is built from 13 residues.

This clone was observed once. The J gene is TRBJ1-2, the V gene TRBV7-2; TRBD1 is a possible D gene (6 bases). Trimming left V 4 bases short and J 6 bases short, with 12 bases between. The germline CDR1 and CDR2 sequences are SGHTA and FQGNSA. The CDR3 contains 13 residues. The CDR3 DNA follows: TGTGCCAGCAGCTCCCCAGGGGTCCATGGCTACACCTTC. This codes for CASSSPGVHGYTF. The whole variable domain, remainder taken from reference TRBV7-2 and TRBJ1-2, is GAGVSQSPSNKVTEKGKDVELRCDPISGHTALYWYRQSLGQGLEFLIYFQGNSAPDKSGLPSDRFSAERTGGSVSTLTIQRTQQEDSAVYLCASSSPGVHGYTFGSGTRLTVV.

CDR3 residues: CAWSVLIGGSGELFF. DNA of the CDR3: TGTGCCTGGAGTGTACTTATCGGGGGTTCGGGGGAGCTGTTTTTT. The rearrangement uses TRBV30 and TRBJ2-2; tentative D call: TRBD2 (6 bases). Germline CDR1 is GTSNPN and CDR2 is SVGIG (reference sequence). Trimming took off 0 bases at V and 8 bases at J, with 16 bases between the two ends. CDR3 length: 15 residues.

V is TRBV14 and J is TRBJ2-3; D is unclear. Trimming shortened V by 1 base and J by 3 bases, and 5 bases separated the two germline ends. CDR1 is SGHDN and CDR2 is FVKESK in the germline V gene. There are 13 residues in the CDR3. The CDR3 reads CASSQVYTDTQYF. CDR3 nucleotide sequence: TGTGCCAGCAGCCAAGTTTATACAGATACGCAGTATTTT.

The chain links TRBV20-1 to TRBJ1-4; D not resolved. The CDR3 is made up of 11 amino acids. Trimming removed 7 bases at V and 8 bases at J, with 11 bases between. CDR1 and CDR2 from the germline V gene are DFQATT and SNEGSKA (reference sequence). The CDR3 DNA sequence: TGCAGTGGCGGGGTAGGAGAAAAACTGTTTTTT. Protein product: CSGGVGEKLFF.